These T cell receptor beta chains were read from a single sample in a study of CD8 T cells in Susac syndrome. TCRdb redid the calling of the immunoSEQ multiplex PCR reads with MiXCR, one entry per CDR3 protein. The data contain about 210,000 distinct CDR3 sequences, approximately 95% of them singletons. The specimen was CD4+ T cells from PBMCs. These receptors originate from a human donor with multiple sclerosis. Each CDR3 is given with its conserved first and last residue. D genes are given only for firm matches. Not every row has a clone size; where given, it reads once, few, many or a size class.

d_gene | abundance | j_gene | v_gene | CDR3nt | CDR3aa
. | . | TRBJ1-2 | TRBV7-2 | TGTGCCAGCAGCTTATCAGGGAGCGGCTACACCTTC | CASSLSGSGYTF
. | . | TRBJ1-4 | TRBV9 | TGTGCCAGCAGCGTGGACGGAAATGAAAAACTGTTTTTT | CASSVDGNEKLFF
. | . | TRBJ1-4 | TRBV30 | TGTGCCTGGGGCGACGAAAAACTGTTTTTT | CAWGDEKLFF
TRBD2 | . | TRBJ2-5 | TRBV20-1 | TGCAGTGCTAGAGATCTCGGGGGGACTATCCAAGAGACCCAGTACTTC | CSARDLGGTIQETQYF
. | . | TRBJ2-1 | TRBV3-1 | TGTGCCAGCAGCCACCAAGGGCGCCAGACCAATGAGCAGTTCTTC | CASSHQGRQTNEQFF
TRBD2 | . | TRBJ2-1 | TRBV7-9 | TGTGCCAGCAGCTTCCCGGGAGGTTCCTACAATGAGCAGTTCTTC | CASSFPGGSYNEQFF
. | . | TRBJ2-1 | TRBV2 | TGTGCCAGCAGGGAATCGGGCTCCTACAATGAGCAGTTCTTC | CASRESGSYNEQFF
. | . | TRBJ1-1 | TRBV2 | TGTGCCAGCAGAGACAGGAACACTGAAGCTTTCTTT | CASRDRNTEAFF
TRBD2 | . | TRBJ2-3 | TRBV29-1 | TGCAGCGTTGATGTTGGGTCGGGAGGGCCCGATACGCAGTATTTT | CSVDVGSGGPDTQYF
. | . | TRBJ2-1 | TRBV30 | TGTGCCTGGACCCCCCGGGCTCCAATGTCCTACAATGAGCAGTTCTTC | CAWTPRAPMSYNEQFF
TRBD1 | . | TRBJ2-1 | TRBV2 | TGTGCCAGCAGGCTCAAGACAGGGGGCGGTGAGCAGTTCTTC | CASRLKTGGGEQFF
. | . | TRBJ2-3 | TRBV9 | TGTGCCAGCAGCGTCCGGGGTCTCCGCGGCACAGATACGCAGTATTTT | CASSVRGLRGTDTQYF
. | . | TRBJ2-1 | TRBV3-1 | TGTGCCAGCAGCCAAGATCTTTGGGGCAGCTCCTACAATGAGCAGTTCTTC | CASSQDLWGSSYNEQFF
. | few | TRBJ2-5 | TRBV28 | TGTGCCAGCAGTTTAGGGGATCGGGAGACCCAGTACTTC | CASSLGDRETQYF
. | . | TRBJ2-4 | TRBV12-5 | TGTGCTAGTGGTGACCGGGGTTTTAGGAACATTCAGTACTTC | CASGDRGFRNIQYF
. | . | TRBJ2-2 | TRBV5-6 | TGTGCCAGCAGCTTGGCGGCAGGGGAGCTGTTTTTT | CASSLAAGELFF
. | . | TRBJ1-1 | TRBV5-1 | TGCGCCAGCAGCTTGTTTGACGTGAACACTGAAGCTTTCTTT | CASSLFDVNTEAFF
. | . | TRBJ1-5 | TRBV20-1 | TGCAGTGCTAGAGAGGGTTGGGGCAATCAGCCCCAGCATTTT | CSAREGWGNQPQHF
. | . | TRBJ2-3 | TRBV25-1 | TGTGCCAGCAGTGACAGCTCCGAGAGCACAGATACGCAGTATTTT | CASSDSSESTDTQYF
TRBD2 | . | TRBJ2-4 | TRBV20-1 | TGCAGTGCTAGTAGGCTAGCGGTAGCCAAAAACATTCAGTACTTC | CSASRLAVAKNIQYF
. | . | TRBJ2-2 | TRBV7-3 | TGTGCCAGCAGTGGCGGGTGGACCGGGGAGCTGTTTTTT | CASSGGWTGELFF
TRBD1 | . | TRBJ1-2 | TRBV7-6 | TGTGCCATCGTCACGGCAGGGGGCTATGGCTACACCTTC | CAIVTAGGYGYTF
. | few | TRBJ2-3 | TRBV29-1 | TGCAGCGTTGGACAGGGCACAGATACGCAGTATTTT | CSVGQGTDTQYF
TRBD2 | . | TRBJ2-5 | TRBV28 | TGTGCCAGCCAATCCGAGTTAGCGGGATCTAAAGAGACCCAGTACTTC | CASQSELAGSKETQYF
. | . | TRBJ1-5 | TRBV19 | TGTGCCAGTAGCCCGAGCCTCAGCAATCAGCCCCAGCATTTT | CASSPSLSNQPQHF
. | . | TRBJ1-2 | TRBV12-3/TRBV12-4 | TGTGCCAGCAGTTTGTCCCGGGGTGCTAACTATGGCTACACCTTC | CASSLSRGANYGYTF
. | . | TRBJ2-1 | TRBV30 | TGTGCCTGGAGTGTACGCAGCGGACTCTCCTACAATGAGCAGTTCTTC | CAWSVRSGLSYNEQFF
TRBD2 | . | TRBJ2-1 | TRBV11-2 | TGTGCCAGCACCCTGGGCTTTAGCGGGATTAGTGATGAGCAGTTCTTC | CASTLGFSGISDEQFF
TRBD2 | . | TRBJ2-3 | TRBV20-1 | TGCAGTGCTCGCGGGAGACTAGCGGGACTCACAGATACGCAGTATTTT | CSARGRLAGLTDTQYF
TRBD1 | . | TRBJ2-7 | TRBV23-1 | TGCGCCAGCAGTCCTCGGACAGGGAATGAGAAGGGGTACGAGCAGTACTTC | CASSPRTGNEKGYEQYF
. | . | TRBJ1-5 | TRBV29-1 | TGCAGCGCCGGGGCTGGAAATCAGCCCCAGCATTTT | CSAGAGNQPQHF
TRBD1 | . | TRBJ1-1 | TRBV30 | TGTGCCTGGATGGGGGACAGGGGCTTTAAAATGAACACTGAAGCTTTCTTT | CAWMGDRGFKMNTEAFF
TRBD1 | . | TRBJ2-2 | TRBV29-1 | TGCAGCGTCGCCGACAGGGGGTTCAAGAACACCGGGGAGCTGTTTTTT | CSVADRGFKNTGELFF
. | . | TRBJ2-1 | TRBV20-1 | TGCAGTGCAACTCAGGGAAATGAGCAGTTCTTC | CSATQGNEQFF
. | . | TRBJ1-2 | TRBV5-1 | TGCGCCAGCAGCTTGGACGGTGGCTACACCTTC | CASSLDGGYTF
. | . | TRBJ1-6 | TRBV7-2 | TGTGCCAGCAGCTTAGCTGTCGGGGAACCCCTCCACTTT | CASSLAVGEPLHF
. | . | TRBJ2-1 | TRBV29-1 | TGCAGCGTTGGGAAGGAAGGGGGGAATGAGCAGTTCTTC | CSVGKEGGNEQFF
TRBD1 | . | TRBJ2-4 | TRBV28 | TGTGCCAGCAGTTTAGGGGCAGGGGGCGCCCAGATTCAGTACTTC | CASSLGAGGAQIQYF
. | . | TRBJ1-4 | TRBV14 | TGTGCCAGCAGCCAAGACAGGGGAAATGAAAAACTGTTTTTT | CASSQDRGNEKLFF
TRBD1 | . | TRBJ2-5 | TRBV7-9 | TGTGCCAGCAGCTTAAGCCCGGGACAGCTTGGACAAGAGACCCAGTACTTC | CASSLSPGQLGQETQYF
. | . | TRBJ2-5 | TRBV4-1 | TGCGCCAGCAGCCAAGTTGCATCGGAGACCCAGTACTTC | CASSQVASETQYF
TRBD1 | . | TRBJ2-3 | TRBV5-4 | TGTGCCAGCAGCCCGGGACAGGGCCAGACTTCACGGGGGACGCAGTATTTT | CASSPGQGQTSRGTQYF
. | once | TRBJ1-5 | TRBV27 | TGTGCCAGCAGTTCTACAGGGCCCAGTTCCCAGCATTTT | CASSSTGPSSQHF
. | . | TRBJ2-5 | TRBV2 | TGTGCCAGCTGTGAGGGGCTGCGGGAGACCCAGTACTTC | CASCEGLRETQYF
. | few | TRBJ2-5 | TRBV6-5 | TGTGCCAGCAGACTCCGGGAGACCCAGTACTTC | CASRLRETQYF
. | . | TRBJ2-5 | TRBV7-8 | TGTGCCAGCAGTCAACACCGGGCCAGCGGGGAGACCCAGTACTTC | CASSQHRASGETQYF
TRBD1 | . | TRBJ1-2 | TRBV7-8 | TGTGCCAGCAGCGCCCGGGACAGGGCACATTATGGCTACACCTTC | CASSARDRAHYGYTF
TRBD1 | . | TRBJ2-7 | TRBV20-1 | TGCAGTGCTAGAGAACCACGGACAGGGAACTACGAGCAGTACTTC | CSAREPRTGNYEQYF
. | . | TRBJ2-3 | TRBV20-1 | TGCAGTGCTAGTCTAGCGCCCACAGATACGCAGTATTTT | CSASLAPTDTQYF
. | . | TRBJ2-1 | TRBV27 | TGTGCCAGCAGTCCCAGGACGAAGTTGGGCAATGAGCAGTTCTTC | CASSPRTKLGNEQFF
. | . | TRBJ1-1 | TRBV5-1 | TGCGCCAGCACCTACACTGTGGGCACTGAAGCTTTCTTT | CASTYTVGTEAFF
. | once | TRBJ1-1 | TRBV29-1 | TGCAGCGTTTCCTGGGTTCCGATGAACACTGAAGCTTTCTTT | CSVSWVPMNTEAFF
TRBD2 | . | TRBJ2-2 | TRBV11-2 | TGTGCCAGCAGCTTGACCAGCGGGGGGACCGGGGAGCTGTTTTTT | CASSLTSGGTGELFF
TRBD2 | . | TRBJ2-3 | TRBV25-1 | TGTGCCAGCGGACTAGCGGGGGCCGTTACAGATACGCAGTATTTT | CASGLAGAVTDTQYF
. | . | TRBJ2-7 | TRBV5-1 | TGCGCCAGCAGAGAAGGGGGGCTTTCCTACGAGCAGTACTTC | CASREGGLSYEQYF
. | . | TRBJ2-7 | TRBV30 | TGTGCCTGGAGTGGATCTACCGAGCAGTACTTC | CAWSGSTEQYF
. | . | TRBJ1-2 | TRBV6-6 | TGTGCCAGCAGGGGATCTAACTATGGCTACACCTTC | CASRGSNYGYTF
. | . | TRBJ2-6 | TRBV3-1 | TGTGCCAGCAGCCAACCATCTGGGGCCAACGTCCTGACTTTC | CASSQPSGANVLTF
. | . | TRBJ2-5 | TRBV20-1 | TGCAGTGCTAAGGCGGGAAGAGAGACCCAGTACTTC | CSAKAGRETQYF